Each of the 14 T cell receptor beta chains below was sequenced from the same sample in a study of blood T cell repertoires in COVID-19 (dated by TCRdb to the early 2020s). The library was built by means of the immunoSEQ multiplex PCR assay. Here the immuneACCESS table is served through TCRdb, limited to in-frame sequences with V and J called. Missing clones are a known gap in these copies; in checked studies unresolved V genes cover under half, and the rest lacks a known reason. Counted in this sample were about 310,000 clones; 90% of them appeared once. In total, the top ten clones hold approximately 2.9% of the sample. What was sequenced was peripheral blood. These receptors all stem from a woman younger than 45 with COVID-19, enrolled during active disease.

Comment on this clone: Other DNA sequences from this sample encode an identical CDR3 as well. The chain links TRBV7-9 to TRBJ1-1; possible D gene TRBD1, 5 bases. Trimming pared 5 bases from V and 5 bases from J, leaving 9 bases between. The CDR3 covers 12 residues. Germline CDR1 reads SEHNR; CDR2 reads FQNEAQ (reference sequence). The CDR3 is CASSPDSTEAFF. For the CDR3, the DNA is TGTGCCAGCAGCCCAGACAGTACTGAAGCTTTCTTT. Variable domain in full (rest from reference TRBV7-9 and TRBJ1-1): DTGVSQNPRHKITKRGQNVTFRCDPISEHNRLYWYRQTLGQGPEFLTYFQNEAQLEKSRLLSDRFSAERPKGSFSTLEIQRTEQGDSAMYLCASSPDSTEAFFGQGTRLTVV.

The V gene is TRBV5-4, the J gene TRBJ1-3; D possibly corresponds to TRBD1 (5 bases). CDR1 is SGHNT and CDR2 is YYREEE in the germline V gene (reference sequence). This CDR3 comprises 15 residues. The V end lost 5 bases, the J end lost 0 bases, and 12 bases lay between the germline ends. The CDR3 loop reads CASRRDLDSGNTIYF. CDR3 nucleotides: TGTGCCAGCAGGAGGGACTTAGACTCTGGAAACACCATATATTTT.

V usage is TRBV6-6 and J usage is TRBJ1-4; the D gene is possibly TRBD1 (5 bases). There are 16 residues in the CDR3. Germline V lookup: CDR1 MNHNY, CDR2 SVGAGI (reference sequence). With 0 bases removed from V and 5 bases from J, the gap between germline ends came to 13 bases. CDR3: CASSYSWGLTNEKLFF. As DNA, the CDR3 is TGTGCCAGCAGTTACTCGTGGGGACTGACAAATGAAAAACTGTTTTTT.

This clone has only a few counts. The genes are TRBV19 and TRBJ2-3; 10 bases are shared with TRBD2. Per the germline V gene, CDR1 is LNHDA and CDR2 is SQIVND (reference sequence). The CDR3 is made up of 16 amino acids. Germline trimming cut 4 bases from V and 5 bases from J; bases unmatched to any gene: 9. The CDR3 coding sequence is TGTGCCAGTAGTAATCAGGCTAGCGGGGGCCGAGATACGCAGTATTTT. Translating gives CASSNQASGGRDTQYF.

The rearrangement joins TRBV6-4 to TRBJ2-7; 8 nucleotides agree with TRBD2. CDR3 length equals 17 residues. The junction had 15 bases not matched to a gene; V was cut back by 6 bases and J by 2 bases. From germline, CDR1 is MRHNA and CDR2 SNTAGT. CDR3 nucleotides: TGTGCCAGCAGCACCCCGCTCGGACTAGCTCTTCCCTACGAGCAGTACTTC. Translated, it gives CASSTPLGLALPYEQYF.

This sequence joins TRBV6-6 and TRBJ2-3; D is possibly TRBD2 (6 bases). Per the germline V gene, CDR1 is MNHNY and CDR2 is SVGAGI (reference sequence). This CDR3 region has 16 residues. V was cut by 5 bases and J by 6 bases, with 21 bases left in between. CDR3 loop: CASSTTRGSGPDTQYF. The CDR3 DNA is TGTGCCAGCAGTACGACTCGGGGAAGCGGGCCTGATACGCAGTATTTT.

The chain combines TRBV28 with TRBJ1-2; 11 bases fit TRBD1. Trimming removed 5 bases from V and 5 bases from J; junction bases left unmatched: 7. The CDR3 has 15 amino acids. Germline loops: CDR1 MDHEN, CDR2 SYDVKM. Here the CDR3 reads CASSTTDRGHYGYTF. CDR3 nucleotides: TGTGCCAGCAGTACCACGGACAGGGGGCATTATGGCTACACCTTC.

V gene TRBV30 combines with J gene TRBJ1-6; a possible D gene is TRBD1 (5 bases). V was pared by 1 base and J by 7 bases, with 5 bases between. The germline V gene has CDR1 GTSNPN and CDR2 SVGIG (reference sequence). The CDR3 has 12 residues. This CDR3 reads CAWSDRNSPLHF. CDR3 sequence (DNA): TGTGCCTGGAGTGACAGGAATTCACCCCTCCACTTT. Based on the CDR3 plus reference TRBV30 and TRBJ1-6, the full variable domain is SQTIHQWPATLVQPVGSPLSLECTVEGTSNPNLYWYRQAAGRGLQLLFYSVGIGQISSEVPQNLSASRPQDRQFILSSKKLLLSDSGFYLCAWSDRNSPLHFGNGTRLTVT.

The chain links TRBV5-6 to TRBJ2-1; TRBD2 agrees at 10 bases. Trimming at V came to 3 bases and at J to 7 bases, leaving 10 bases not matched to a gene. The CDR3 covers 16 residues. The germline gives CDR1 SGHDT, CDR2 YYEEEE. The CDR3 coding sequence is TGTGCCAGCAGCTCCGGGCTAGCGGGAGTTTCAAATGAGCAGTTCTTC. Translation gives CASSSGLAGVSNEQFF. Together with reference TRBV5-6 and TRBJ2-1, the CDR3 gives the full variable domain: DAGVTQSPTHLIKTRGQQVTLRCSPKSGHDTVSWYQQALGQGPQFIFQYYEEEERQRGNFPDRFSGHQFPNYSSELNVNALLLGDSALYLCASSSGLAGVSNEQFFGPGTRLTVL.

The V and J genes are TRBV29-1 and TRBJ2-5; 11 positions match TRBD1. Germline loops: CDR1 SQVTM, CDR2 ANQGSEA. The CDR3 has 13 amino acids. V lost 8 bases to trimming and J lost 4 bases; unmatched junction nucleotides: 6. The chain's CDR3 is CSSTGQGAETQYF. The DNA of the CDR3 is TGCAGCTCAACCGGACAGGGGGCAGAGACCCAGTACTTC.

The gene calls are TRBV6-5 and TRBJ2-3; 9 positions agree with TRBD1. CDR3 size: 15 residues. CDR1 and CDR2 from the germline V gene are MNHEY and SVGAGI. The V segment lost 1 base and the J segment 4 bases; nucleotides outside the gene matches: 3. Here the CDR3 reads CASSYWGQGADTQYF. Here the CDR3 DNA reads TGTGCCAGCAGTTACTGGGGACAGGGCGCAGATACGCAGTATTTT.

This rearrangement joins TRBV18 to TRBJ1-1; D may be TRBD1 (6 bases). The V gene's germline CDR1 is KGHSH and CDR2 LQKENI. CDR3 length: 13 residues. Trimming stripped 8 bases from V and 2 bases from J, with 12 bases between. The CDR3 DNA reads TGTGCCAGCCGTACGGGGGGCAACACTGAAGCTTTCTTT. It encodes CASRTGGNTEAFF.

In this sample, this clone turned up a few times. This chain's CDR3 is CASSQGRTNPTLNTEAFF. In DNA form, the CDR3 reads TGTGCCAGCAGCCAAGGAAGGACAAACCCCACTTTGAACACTGAAGCTTTCTTT. The genes are TRBV4-2 and TRBJ1-1; a weak D match, TRBD1 (5 bases). V lost 1 base to trimming and J lost 0 bases, with 18 bases between them. The CDR3 totals 18 residues. Germline V gives CDR1 LGHNA, CDR2 YNFKEQ.

This chain links TRBV28 with TRBJ2-2; TRBD2 matches at 11 bases. The CDR3 is 17 amino acids. CDR1 MDHEN and CDR2 SYDVKM come from the germline V gene. V lost 5 bases and J lost 1; bases outside the gene matches: 6. The CDR3 spells CASSRLTSGKNTGELFF. The DNA for the CDR3 is TGTGCCAGCAGTCGACTGACTAGCGGGAAGAACACCGGGGAGCTGTTTTTT.